The clone carrying this T cell receptor beta chain is a singleton in its sample. What it binds is not known. This sample is drawn from a study of T cell responses to AZD1222 COVID-19 vaccine. Repertoires were generated with immunoSEQ multiplex PCR, while TCRdb's copy carries only in-frame clones and drops some. In the table there are about 160,000 clones, about 92% of which are singletons. Overall study results and limits: Possibly, clonal diversity was underestimated; donors were largely white British and included more females. A reported finding is that nearly half of spike-specific TCRs target unmutated variant regions. The number of AZD1222 recipients seropositive at baseline was only six.

Pooling was applied to second doses at about 4 or about 12 weeks. V shed 1 base and J 4 bases; nucleotides not matched to a gene: 12. The CDR3 contains 18 residues. In germline, CDR1 is MDHEN, CDR2 SYDVKM. This rearrangement joins TRBV28 to TRBJ2-1; 8 bases align to TRBD2. The sequencing used peripheral blood, collected 28 days after the second AZD1222 dose. The origin of this receptor is an adult who received the AZD1222 COVID-19 vaccine. The CDR3 loop reads CASSLSSLRLAGYNEQFF. CDR3 bases: TGTGCCAGCAGTTTATCCTCCCTGCGGCTAGCGGGTTACAATGAGCAGTTCTTC.